The 12 T cell receptor beta chains below come from one sample, sequenced in a study of shared clonotypes between healthy human individuals (dated by TCRdb to the early 2020s). Libraries were built with the immunoSEQ multiplex PCR assay. This immuneACCESS table, as held by TCRdb, lists in-frame sequences with V and J called but not all clones. Of the missing ones, under half trace to an unresolved V gene in checked studies; the others have no known cause. The sample table holds roughly 760,000 clones, of which around 67% were seen once. The ten largest clones add up to approximately 1.7% of the sample. Source material: memory CD4+ T cells sorted from blood. This specimen's cell subset or site label, interpreted: CD45RA-negative fraction. These receptors came from a woman aged 30 to 39 in good health.

The J gene is TRBJ2-1, the V gene TRBV7-3; 10 nucleotides align to TRBD2. Per the germline V gene, CDR1 is SGHTA and CDR2 is FQGTGA. V gave up 5 bases and J gave up 4 bases; unmatched junction bases: 8. This CDR3 has 16 residues. The CDR3 spells CASSPTGTSVYNEQFF. CDR3 nucleotides: TGTGCCAGCAGCCCCACCGGGACTAGCGTTTACAATGAGCAGTTCTTC.

The rearrangement uses TRBV10-3 and TRBJ2-1; TRBD2 might be the D (5 bases). In germline, CDR1 is ENHRY, CDR2 SYGVKD. Trimming took off 4 bases at V and 10 bases at J, with 14 bases between the two ends. The CDR3 is 13 amino acids. CDR3 nucleotides: TGTGCCATCAGTGGTACGGGGTCAGAAGAGCAGTTCTTC. Translating gives CAISGTGSEEQFF.

The chain carries TRBV7-9 and TRBJ2-3, with D tentatively TRBD2 (6 bases). Trimming removed 5 bases from V and 4 bases from J, with 19 bases in between. Looked up from germline, CDR1 is SEHNR and CDR2 is FQNEAQ (reference sequence). The CDR3 loop spans 16 amino acids. CDR3 protein: CASSAGLDGSADTQYF. The CDR3, as DNA: TGTGCCAGCAGCGCGGGGTTGGACGGATCAGCAGATACGCAGTATTTT. Filled out from reference TRBV7-9 and TRBJ2-3, the complete variable domain reads DTGVSQNPRHKITKRGQNVTFRCDPISEHNRLYWYRQTLGQGPEFLTYFQNEAQLEKSRLLSDRFSAERPKGSFSTLEIQRTEQGDSAMYLCASSAGLDGSADTQYFGPGTRLTVL.

As DNA, the CDR3 is TGTGCCAGCAGAACCCCCGGGACTAGCGGGACCCTCCTTCACAATGAGCAGTTCTTC. Translated: CASRTPGTSGTLLHNEQFF. This chain uses TRBV28 with TRBJ2-1; TRBD2 matches at 13 bases. Germline V lookup: CDR1 MDHEN, CDR2 SYDVKM. Unmatched junction bases numbered 16, after V lost 6 bases and J lost 5 bases. This CDR3 comprises 19 residues.

The DNA for the CDR3 is TGTGCCAGCACAGGGGGGAGAGCCCATGGCTACACCTTC. Encoded protein: CASTGGRAHGYTF. V usage is TRBV6-5 and J usage is TRBJ1-2; 7 bases map to TRBD1. CDR3 length equals 13 residues. After removal of 7 bases from V and 6 bases from J, the junction contained 8 bases not matched to a gene. Germline loops: CDR1 MNHEY, CDR2 SVGAGI.

The chain joins TRBV5-1 to TRBJ2-7; a possible D gene is TRBD1 (5 bases). Germline CDR1 and CDR2: SGHRS and YFSETQ. V was clipped by 5 bases and J by 0 bases, with 6 bases between them. The CDR3 extends over 12 amino acids. DNA of the CDR3: TGCGCCAGCAGGGACAACTCCTACGAGCAGTACTTC. As protein: CASRDNSYEQYF.

The genes are TRBV29-1 and TRBJ2-1; possibly TRBD2 for D (6 bases). The CDR3 consists of 13 residues. Germline V CDR1 and CDR2: SQVTM, ANQGSEA. V was cut by 3 bases and J by 5 bases, with 11 bases left in between. In DNA form, the CDR3 reads TGCAGCGTTGATCGGGAGATCGACAATGAGCAGTTCTTC. Its protein is CSVDREIDNEQFF.

This chain joins TRBV7-6 and TRBJ2-1; tentative D call: TRBD2 (5 bases). Per the germline V gene, CDR1 is SGHVS and CDR2 is FNYEAQ. The ends were cut back, 1 base at V and 10 bases at J, with 20 bases in the middle. The CDR3 extends over 16 amino acids. The CDR3 DNA follows: TGTGCCAGCAGCTTAGTCTGGGGAGCAAAGCCCAGGGAGCAGTTCTTC. Translation: CASSLVWGAKPREQFF.

V gene TRBV5-5 combines with J gene TRBJ1-3, with 7 bases aligning to TRBD1. Per the germline V gene, CDR1 is SGHKS and CDR2 is YYEKEE (reference sequence). With 0 bases clipped from V and 0 bases from J, the junction kept 3 bases outside the gene matches. This CDR3 comprises 16 residues. The DNA of the CDR3 is TGTGCCAGCAGCTTGGTGGGACAGAACTCTGGAAACACCATATATTTT. Residues: CASSLVGQNSGNTIYF.

The chain links TRBV7-2 to TRBJ2-7, with TRBD2 identical over 7 bases. Germline loops: CDR1 SGHTA, CDR2 FQGNSA. The junction had 8 bases not matched to a gene; V was cut back by 3 bases and J by 0 bases. The CDR3 covers 16 residues. The CDR3 here is CASSFYSGSTSYEQYF. The CDR3 DNA reads TGTGCCAGCAGCTTTTATAGCGGGTCGACCTCCTACGAGCAGTACTTC.

The chain couples TRBV5-6 to TRBJ2-5, with TRBD1 as a possible D gene (6 bases). Germline assignment: CDR1 SGHDT and CDR2 YYEEEE. V lost 2 bases and J 3 bases, leaving 11 bases between the germline ends. This CDR3 has 14 amino acids. The CDR3 is CASSFRDTKETQYF. CDR3 DNA sequence: TGTGCCAGCAGCTTCAGGGACACAAAAGAGACCCAGTACTTC.

The V and J genes are TRBV5-1 and TRBJ2-7; 11 bases are a match to TRBD1. The CDR3 extends over 15 amino acids. Germline V gives CDR1 SGHRS, CDR2 YFSETQ. V shed 2 bases and J 3 bases; nucleotides not matched to a gene: 4. The CDR3 bases are TGCGCCAGCAGCTTAACCGGGACAGGGGGCTACGAGCAGTACTTC. It yields the protein CASSLTGTGGYEQYF.